This is a list of T cell receptor beta chains from one sample in a study of T cells in Graves' hyperthyroidism and ophthalmopathy. In TCRdb, the multiplex PCR reads were re-called with MiXCR into one record per CDR3 protein. The sample yields a few hundred thousand distinct CDR3 sequences, approximately 44% seen once. Sequenced sample: peripheral blood or thyroid tissue (not recorded which). These receptors came from a woman aged 18-29 years with Graves' hyperthyroidism. CDR3s include the opening cysteine and the closing phenylalanine or tryptophan. The D gene is left open where the match is weak. Rows give clone size only sometimes, using once, few, many, or a class for an expanded clone.

d_call	clone_size	j_call	v_call	cdr3_nt	cdr3_aa
NA	many	TRBJ2-5	TRBV6-2/TRBV6-3	TGTGCCAGCAGTTACTCGTTGGAGACCCAGTACTTC	CASSYSLETQYF
NA	few	TRBJ2-2	TRBV3-1	TGTGCCAGCAGCCAAGTTCTCGGGGAGCTGTTTTTT	CASSQVLGELFF
NA	many	TRBJ1-5	TRBV5-1	TGCGCCAGCAGCTTGGAATCGAGCAATCAGCCCCAGCATTTT	CASSLESSNQPQHF
NA	once	TRBJ1-5	TRBV2	TGTGCCAGCAGTGCTAGCGGGCCGGCCGTGCAGGATCAGCCCCAGCATTTT	CASSASGPAVQDQPQHF
NA	NA	TRBJ2-2	TRBV7-3	TGTGCCAGCAGCCCCTCTAGCGAGTTTTCCGGGGAGCTGTTTTTT	CASSPSSEFSGELFF
NA	many	TRBJ1-4	TRBV7-9	TGTGCCAGCAGCTTAGCCGGGACAAATGAAAAACTGTTTTTT	CASSLAGTNEKLFF
NA	many	TRBJ1-2	TRBV6-6	TGTGCCAGCAGCCCCAAACAGGGTTCCTATGGCTACACCTTC	CASSPKQGSYGYTF
NA	NA	TRBJ1-1	TRBV20-1	TGCAGTGCTACCCGGGGGTCCACTGAAGCTTTCTTT	CSATRGSTEAFF
NA	many	TRBJ2-7	TRBV6-6	TGTGCCAGCAGCGGACGACAGTTCTTCGAGCAGTACTTC	CASSGRQFFEQYF
TRBD2	NA	TRBJ2-2	TRBV7-3	TGTGCCAGCGGTTACTCGGGGGGGAACACCGGGGAGCTGTTTTTT	CASGYSGGNTGELFF
TRBD1	NA	TRBJ1-2	TRBV19	TGTGCCAGTAGTGACGACAGGGAGCCGGCTCAGCCCTATGGCTACACCTTC	CASSDDREPAQPYGYTF
NA	few	TRBJ2-3	TRBV7-6	TGTGCCAGCAGCTTATACGCAGATACGCAGTATTTT	CASSLYADTQYF
TRBD1	NA	TRBJ1-2	TRBV7-8	TGTGCCAGCAGCCCTGACAGGGCGGATGGCTACACCTTC	CASSPDRADGYTF
NA	many	TRBJ1-3	TRBV7-2	TGTGCCAGCAGCTCCAGGAGTTCTGGAAACACCATATATTTT	CASSSRSSGNTIYF
TRBD2	NA	TRBJ2-2	TRBV20-1	TGCAGTGCTAGCGATAGCGGGAGGGCCGGGGAGCAGTTTTTT	CSASDSGRAGEQFF
TRBD1	NA	TRBJ2-5	TRBV29-1	TGCAGCATCCTGACAGGGCACGTTGGAGGAGAGGCCCAGTACTTC	CSILTGHVGGEAQYF
TRBD2	few	TRBJ2-1	TRBV6-4	TGTGCCAGCAGTGACTTAGCGGGAAGCTACAATGAGCAGTTCTTC	CASSDLAGSYNEQFF
NA	NA	TRBJ2-7	TRBV7-9	TGTGCCAGCACAACTAGCGCAGGGGCTGGCGAGCAGTACTTC	CASTTSAGAGEQYF